This T cell receptor beta chain originates from a study of monozygotic twins with cystic fibrosis (dated by TCRdb to the early 2020s). Study-wide context: Barcoded libraries were made from 3 to 3.5 micrograms of fragmented DNA using around 15 PCR cycles. Data for three of the twin pairs had been reported earlier in a different context. Twins were ranked among roughly 1,000 cohort participants for weight-for-height and FEVPerc (FEV1 disease centile) on the day of blood sampling. The study compared TCR beta repertoires within and between 16 monozygotic twin pairs with cystic fibrosis to assess genetic influence on V and J gene usage. The cohort included ten female and six male twin pairs, mostly children and adolescents, aged about 2.0 to 36.4 years with a median of roughly 9.1 years.

The twin pairs came from the European Cystic Fibrosis Twin and Sibling Study Cohort, a cohort that recruited patients from roughly 160 CF clinics across 14 European countries. Both zygosity and CFTR genotype were checked in-house, and zygosity was tested with multiplex PCR across nine short tandem repeat loci. Peripheral blood was taken from each twin, and clinical parameters were recorded on the day of blood sampling. Genomic DNA was isolated from peripheral blood cells with phenol/chloroform and kept in TE buffer at 4 degrees C. Overall results and qualifications from the work: V gene usage was most similar to the co-twin in 13 of 16 pairs, and J usage was most similar to the co-twin in 8 of 16 pairs, which suggests genetic constraints. Significantly higher nucleotide-identical clonotype sharing was observed within monozygotic CF twin pairs than between unrelated CF individuals (P = 0.000026, Mann-Whitney). The cohort was small, and no association was found between shared CDR3 numbers and age, concordance or disease severity. Simpson clonality was generally low (median 0.0095), suggesting a naive-dominated repertoire, with higher clonality in the most severely affected patients.

This clone was picked up one time. Its antigen is not yet known. Base qualities were left out, and no much larger clone turns up one base away. Based on the germline V gene, the CDR1 and CDR2 sequences are SGHTA and FQGNSA. Reading from cysteine to phenylalanine, the CDR3 counts 14 amino acids. Of all the DNA, just the CDR3 is kept, 42 bases in frame from base 1. V is reduced by 6 bases and J by 2 bases, leaving a spacing of 10 bases between them. TCR beta CDR3 regions were amplified by multiplex PCR using the immunoSEQ immune profiling system, following the manufacturer's instructions. An Illumina NextSeq system was used to carry out the sequencing. The study's own analysis went as follows. Sequence data were processed on the immunoSEQ Analyzer platform, and clonality was computed as the square root of Simpson's index of productive rearrangements. Similarity in V and J usage was measured by Jensen-Shannon distance, and OLGA was used to compute CDR3 generation probabilities. The immuneACCESS database (August 2020) and VDJdb (December 2020) were searched for shared CDR3 sequences. TCRdb re-hosts the immuneACCESS table, in-frame sequences only. Its copies lack some clones; in the studies checked, an unresolved V gene accounts for under half of them, and the cause for the rest is not known. V and J calls and clone size are as listed in that table; D and trimming were resolved from the DNA. This sample is represented by about 32,000 clones; approximately 96% of them were singletons. Clones ranked in the top ten supply around 0.18% of the sample.

This clonotype was sampled from a girl aged 2-10 years with cystic fibrosis. Sample: blood. The chain links TRBV7-2 with TRBJ2-2, with TRBD2 perhaps the D gene, on 6 matching bases. CDR3 sequence: CASSTSLNTGELFF. The nucleotides read TGTGCCAGCAGTACTAGCCTAAACACCGGGGAGCTGTTTTTT.